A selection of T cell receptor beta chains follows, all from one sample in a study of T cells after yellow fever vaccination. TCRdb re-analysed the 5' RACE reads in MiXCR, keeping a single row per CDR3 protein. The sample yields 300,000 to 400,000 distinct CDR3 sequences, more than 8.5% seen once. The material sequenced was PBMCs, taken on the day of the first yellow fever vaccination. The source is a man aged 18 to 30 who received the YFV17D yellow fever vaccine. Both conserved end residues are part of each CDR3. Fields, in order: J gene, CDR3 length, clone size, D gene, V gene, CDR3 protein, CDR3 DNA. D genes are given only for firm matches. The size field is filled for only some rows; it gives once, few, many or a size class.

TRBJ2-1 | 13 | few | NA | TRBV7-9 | CASSLEGLDEQFF | TGTGCCAGCAGCTTGGAGGGGTTGGATGAGCAGTTCTTC
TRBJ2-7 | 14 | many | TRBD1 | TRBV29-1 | CSVEVRTGPYEQYF | TGCAGCGTTGAAGTCAGGACAGGGCCCTACGAGCAGTACTTC
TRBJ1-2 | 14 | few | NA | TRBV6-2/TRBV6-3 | CASSYTGFNYGYTF | TGTGCCAGCAGTTACACAGGATTCAACTATGGCTACACCTTC
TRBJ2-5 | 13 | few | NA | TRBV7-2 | CASSTRGRGTQYF | TGTGCCAGCAGCACAAGGGGCCGGGGGACCCAGTACTTC
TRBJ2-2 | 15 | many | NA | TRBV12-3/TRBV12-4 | CASSLEGLVAGELFF | TGTGCCAGCAGCCTGGAGGGGCTTGTCGCCGGGGAGCTGTTTTTT
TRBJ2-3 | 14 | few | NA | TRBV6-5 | CASKFLGDTDTQYF | TGTGCCAGCAAGTTTCTGGGGGACACAGATACGCAGTATTTT
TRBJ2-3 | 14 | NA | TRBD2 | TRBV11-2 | CASSFYAGGIAQYF | TGTGCCAGCAGCTTCTATGCGGGGGGTATCGCGCAGTATTTT
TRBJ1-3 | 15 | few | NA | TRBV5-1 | CASSDPGTDGNTIYF | TGCGCCAGCAGCGACCCGGGGACGGACGGAAACACCATATATTTT
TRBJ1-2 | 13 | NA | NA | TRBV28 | CASTYGGGYGYTF | TGTGCCAGCACCTATGGGGGAGGATATGGCTACACCTTC
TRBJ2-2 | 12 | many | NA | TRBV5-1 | CASKIDTGELFF | TGCGCCAGCAAAATAGACACCGGGGAGCTGTTTTTT
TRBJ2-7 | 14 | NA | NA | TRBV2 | CASNRLLLGSEQYF | TGTGCCAGCAACCGCCTCCTTCTCGGTTCCGAGCAGTACTTC
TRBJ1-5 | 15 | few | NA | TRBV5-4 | CASSLNSERNQPQHF | TGTGCCAGCAGCTTGAATTCGGAGCGCAATCAGCCCCAGCATTTT
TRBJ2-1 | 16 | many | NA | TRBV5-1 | CASSSGTFSSYNEQFF | TGCGCCAGCAGCTCCGGGACTTTCAGCTCCTACAATGAGCAGTTCTTC
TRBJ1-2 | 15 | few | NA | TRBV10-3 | CAISASGQFNYGYTF | TGTGCCATCAGTGCGTCTGGTCAATTTAATTATGGCTACACCTTC
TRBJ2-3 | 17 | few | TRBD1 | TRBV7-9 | CASSSPRTGGGTDTQYF | TGTGCCAGCAGCTCCCCGAGGACAGGGGGAGGTACAGATACGCAGTATTTT
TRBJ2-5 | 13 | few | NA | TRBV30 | CAWSPGIRETQYF | TGTGCCTGGAGTCCCGGCATTCGGGAGACCCAGTACTTC
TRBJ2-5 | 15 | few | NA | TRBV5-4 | CASTEGVRGSETQYF | TGTGCCAGCACCGAAGGTGTACGGGGGTCGGAGACCCAGTACTTC
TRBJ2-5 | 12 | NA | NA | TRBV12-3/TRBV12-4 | CASSLTGQTQYF | TGTGCCAGCAGTTTAACGGGCCAGACCCAGTACTTC
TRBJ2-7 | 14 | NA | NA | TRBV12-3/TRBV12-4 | CASSRGGDFYEQYF | TGTGCCAGCAGCCGAGGAGGGGATTTTTACGAGCAGTACTTC
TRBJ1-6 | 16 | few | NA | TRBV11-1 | CASSAPGTAYNSPLHF | TGTGCCAGCAGCGCCCCCGGGACCGCCTATAATTCACCCCTCCACTTT
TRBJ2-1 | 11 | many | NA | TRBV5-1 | CASSGQHEQFF | TGCGCCAGCAGCGGACAACATGAGCAGTTCTTC
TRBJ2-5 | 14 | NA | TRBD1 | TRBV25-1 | CASSAGQGPETQYF | TGTGCCAGCAGTGCGGGACAGGGCCCAGAGACCCAGTACTTC
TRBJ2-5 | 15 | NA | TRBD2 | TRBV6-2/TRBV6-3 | CASSYSLGGRTSQYF | TGTGCCAGCAGTTACTCTCTGGGGGGGAGGACGTCCCAGTACTTC
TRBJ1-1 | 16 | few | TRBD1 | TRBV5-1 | CASSLVGQGALTEAFF | TGCGCCAGCAGTCTGGTAGGGCAGGGGGCCTTAACTGAAGCTTTCTTT
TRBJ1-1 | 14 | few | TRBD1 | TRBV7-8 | CASSYTGGMGEAFF | TGTGCCAGCAGCTATACAGGGGGCATGGGGGAAGCTTTCTTT
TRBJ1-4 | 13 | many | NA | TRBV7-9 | CASSAGQNEKLFF | TGTGCCAGCAGCGCAGGACAGAATGAAAAACTGTTTTTT
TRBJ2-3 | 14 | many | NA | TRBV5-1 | CASSLDGSTDTQYF | TGCGCCAGCAGCTTGGACGGGAGCACAGATACGCAGTATTTT
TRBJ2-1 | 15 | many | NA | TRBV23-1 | CASTRGWAVLNEQFF | TGCGCCAGCACCCGGGGGTGGGCAGTTCTGAATGAGCAGTTCTTC